What follows are 9 T cell receptor beta chains derived from one specimen sequenced in a study of human T cells and chemical hapten exposure. MiXCR was run by TCRdb on the RACE reads, yielding one entry per CDR3 protein. The table shows about 85,000 distinct CDR3 sequences, with 11% occurring only once. Indicated time point: patch test 2, 6 weeks after DPC sensitization. Treatment denoted: therapeutic diphenylcyclopropenone sensitization with weekly scalp DPC. This material consisted of whole blood, taken in connection with sensitization to the hapten diphenylcyclopropenone (DPC). The receptors originated from a man aged 18 to 35 with alopecia areata. Some clones in this sample may be carry-over from other donors' samples.

This clonotype was counted at least ten times. The rearrangement links TRBV27 to TRBJ1-6; D is unresolved. Germline V lookup: CDR1 MNHEY, CDR2 SMNVEV (reference sequence). V dropped 2 bases and J dropped 0 bases, with 11 bases sitting between them. This CDR3 region has 17 residues. Here the CDR3 reads CASSLIPLSSYNSPLHF. Written as DNA, the CDR3 is TGTGCCAGCAGTTTAATTCCGTTAAGCTCCTATAATTCACCCCTCCACTTT.

This clonotype was detected only a few times. This chain uses TRBV20-1 with TRBJ1-6; D is uncertain. This CDR3 region has 12 residues. Trimming removed 5 bases from V and 8 bases from J, with 10 bases in between. Germline loops: CDR1 DFQATT, CDR2 SNEGSKA (reference sequence). CDR3 nucleotides: TGCAGTGCTCCCCCCCGGGATTCACCCCTCCACTTT. Translated: CSAPPRDSPLHF.

The sample holds many counts of this clonotype. The CDR3 coding sequence is TGTGCCAGCAGCTTCGCCATTTCCGTCGGTGATGAGCAGTTCTTC. As protein: CASSFAISVGDEQFF. This sequence joins TRBV7-8 and TRBJ2-1; no clear D. Germline V gene lookup returns CDR1 SGHVS and CDR2 FQNEAQ. Trimming took off 3 bases at V and 8 bases at J, with 17 bases between the two ends. The CDR3 is made up of 15 amino acids.

In its sample, this clonotype was seen a few times. The V gene is TRBV27, the J gene TRBJ2-2; D gene unclear. The CDR3 runs 12 residues. Trimming removed 2 bases from V and 7 bases from J, with 5 bases in between. Per germline, CDR1 MNHEY and CDR2 SMNVEV (reference sequence). The CDR3: CASSLVNGELFF. In DNA, the CDR3 is TGTGCCAGCAGTTTAGTGAACGGGGAGCTGTTTTTT.

V gene TRBV20-1 combines with J gene TRBJ2-1; 10 nucleotides line up with TRBD1. The CDR3 extends over 14 amino acids. CDR1 is DFQATT, CDR2 SNEGSKA, per germline (reference sequence). The V gene end was trimmed by 5 bases and the J gene end by 7 bases; junction bases not matched to a gene: 8. The CDR3 protein is CSAPGTGDLNEQFF. In nucleotides, the CDR3 is TGCAGTGCTCCCGGGACAGGGGATTTAAATGAGCAGTTCTTC.

In this sample, this clonotype turned up a few times. This chain uses TRBV18 with TRBJ2-3, with 7 bases identical to TRBD2. Per the germline V gene, CDR1 is KGHSH and CDR2 is LQKENI. J lost 0 bases, V lost 1 base, and 10 bases had no gene match. The CDR3 loop spans 18 amino acids. The CDR3 sequence is CASSPRSGEASSTDTQYF. Written as DNA, the CDR3 is TGTGCCAGCTCACCACGGAGCGGGGAAGCCTCTAGCACAGATACGCAGTATTTT.

The table lists this clonotype with many counts. The chain joins TRBV18 to TRBJ2-1; no clear D. Germline V gene data show CDR1 as KGHSH and CDR2 as LQKENI. CDR3 length: 14 amino acids. V was shortened by 6 bases and J by 2 bases, with 11 bases between the two germline ends. Written as DNA, the CDR3 is TGTGCCAGCTCGCTTTATGGGACCTACAATGAGCAGTTCTTC. Translating gives CASSLYGTYNEQFF. The whole variable domain, remainder taken from reference TRBV18 and TRBJ2-1, is NAGVMQNPRHLVRRRGQEARLRCSPMKGHSHVYWYRQLPEEGLKFMVYLQKENIIDESGMPKERFSAEFPKEGPSILRIQQVVRGDSAAYFCASSLYGTYNEQFFGPGTRLTVL.

The chain couples TRBV9 to TRBJ2-3, with 7 positions matching TRBD2. Germline CDR1 and CDR2: SGDLS and YYNGEE. J was trimmed by 2 bases and V by 2 bases; bases with no gene match: 5. The CDR3 sequence is 15 residues long. As DNA, the CDR3 is TGTGCCAGCAGCGTGCGCGGGGGTAACACAGATACGCAGTATTTT. This codes for CASSVRGGNTDTQYF.

This clonotype was picked up a small number of times. This sequence joins TRBV27 and TRBJ1-1; TRBD1 matches 7 bases. V was pared by 2 bases and J by 5 bases, with 11 bases of the junction left unmatched. The CDR3 has 16 amino acids. CDR1 is MNHEY, CDR2 SMNVEV, per germline (reference sequence). The CDR3 loop is CASSLSFDREKTEAFF. The CDR3 nucleotides are TGTGCCAGCAGTTTAAGCTTCGACAGGGAGAAGACTGAAGCTTTCTTT.